The 17 T cell receptor beta chains below all came from one sample that was sequenced in a study of blood T cells in healthy people across ages. It was with a sample-barcoded 5' primer and a J-beta primer mix that a second PCR of roughly 7 to 12 cycles was run. TCRdb itself ran the 5' RACE reads through MiXCR, one entry per CDR3 protein. The table has hundreds of thousands of distinct CDR3 sequences, 20% to 25% seen once. These data were also filed under a second study, of T cells of mothers and their children.

The specimen sequenced was blood. The source of these receptors is a boy aged 5-17 years in good health.

This clonotype was seen only a few times. J is TRBJ2-5 and V is TRBV7-2; 7 nucleotides align to TRBD2. Trimming cost V 3 bases and J 5 bases; bases outside gene matches: 6. Germline V gene lookup returns CDR1 SGHTA and CDR2 FQGNSA. CDR3 length: 14 amino acids. The CDR3 DNA sequence: TGTGCCAGCAGCTTCGCCGGGGGGTTCGAGACCCAGTACTTC. Translated, it gives CASSFAGGFETQYF.

The chain recombines TRBV20-1 with TRBJ2-7; TRBD2 agrees at 13 bases. This CDR3 is 16 amino acids long. V dropped 2 bases and J dropped 6; count of bases not matched to a gene: 10. Germline V gene sequence: CDR1 DFQATT, CDR2 SNEGSKA (reference sequence). The CDR3 DNA follows: TGCAGTGCTAGACCGTCTAGACTAGCGGGGGGAGGCGAGCAGTACTTC. It encodes CSARPSRLAGGGEQYF.

The rearrangement links TRBV10-3 to TRBJ2-5; tentatively, D is TRBD1 or TRBD2 (6 bases each). Germline CDR1 ENHRY, CDR2 SYGVKD. The CDR3 has 14 amino acids. V was clipped by 2 bases and J by 2 bases, with 9 bases between them. The CDR3 reads CAISEGGPQETQYF. The CDR3 DNA reads as TGTGCCATCAGTGAGGGGGGGCCGCAAGAGACCCAGTACTTC.

The sample holds a few counts of this clonotype. The V and J genes are TRBV5-1 and TRBJ2-1; 11 nucleotides line up with TRBD1. CDR3 length equals 15 residues. Losses at the gene ends were 6 bases for V and 9 bases for J; bases not matched to a gene: 11. In germline, CDR1 is SGHRS, CDR2 YFSETQ. The CDR3 coding sequence is TGCGCCAGCAAAGTATGGACAGGGGGCCATGCTGAGCAGTTCTTC. Encoded protein: CASKVWTGGHAEQFF.

This clonotype was observed a few times. The V gene is TRBV20-1, the J gene TRBJ1-2; 7 bases map to TRBD1. The CDR3 consists of 14 residues. The junction had 9 bases not matched to a gene; V was cut back by 4 bases and J by 4 bases. Germline values: CDR1 DFQATT, CDR2 SNEGSKA (reference sequence). CDR3 protein: CSATPGQEGYGYTF. CDR3 in DNA: TGCAGTGCTACCCCAGGACAGGAAGGCTATGGCTACACCTTC.

The chain combines TRBV12-3 or TRBV12-4 with TRBJ1-2; TRBD1 aligns across 7 bases. This CDR3 contains 13 residues. Trimming took 2 bases from V and 8 from J; bases not matched to a gene: 5. The CDR3 DNA sequence: TGTGCCAGCAGTTTATTGGGACAGACCGGCTACACCTTC. Translating it yields CASSLLGQTGYTF.

This chain links TRBV28 with TRBJ1-2; no reliable D call. Germline V gives CDR1 MDHEN, CDR2 SYDVKM. The CDR3 totals 14 residues. V was trimmed by 3 bases and J by 4 bases, leaving 12 bases between them. In DNA, the CDR3 is TGTGCCAGCAGTTTTTGGAGGGAAGGCTATGGCTACACCTTC. This encodes CASSFWREGYGYTF.

This clonotype was seen a handful of times. This chain links TRBV5-1 with TRBJ2-5; D tentatively reads TRBD1 or TRBD2 (5 bases each). Gene TRBJ2-1 matches the end of the DNA better, so the J call may be wrong. Germline assignment: CDR1 SGHRS and CDR2 YFSETQ. The CDR3 is made up of 14 amino acids. The CDR3 DNA sequence: TGCGCCAGCAGCTTGGGCTCGGGGCGGAATGAGCAGTTCTTC. This encodes CASSLGSGRNEQFF.

This chain joins TRBV2 and TRBJ2-7; D perhaps matches TRBD2 (5 bases). This CDR3 region has 13 residues. Germline V gene sequence: CDR1 SNHLY, CDR2 FYNNEI. V shed 8 bases and J shed 2 bases, with 13 bases lying between them. CDR3 DNA sequence: TGTGCCAGCGGAGCGGAGCTAGCCTACGAGCAGTACTTC. Translated, it gives CASGAELAYEQYF. Drawing the rest from reference TRBV2 and TRBJ2-7, the complete variable domain is EPEVTQTPSHQVTQMGQEVILRCVPISNHLYFYWYRQILGQKVEFLVSFYNNEISEKSEIFDDQFSVERPDGSNFTLKIRSTKLEDSAMYFCASGAELAYEQYFGPGTRLTVT.

This clonotype was seen only a few times. This sequence joins TRBV6-1 and TRBJ2-4; tentative D call: TRBD1 (7 bases). This CDR3 spans 16 amino acids. V was shortened by 0 bases and J by 4 bases, with 13 bases between the two germline ends. Germline V gene data show CDR1 as MNHNS and CDR2 as SASEGT. CDR3 protein: CASSEAPTGTKNIQYF. Here the CDR3 DNA reads TGTGCCAGCAGTGAAGCTCCGACAGGGACTAAAAACATTCAGTACTTC.

This clonotype was observed a handful of times. This sequence joins TRBV15 and TRBJ2-5; the match to TRBD2 covers 10 bases. Losses at the gene ends were 3 bases for V and 3 bases for J; bases not matched to a gene: 1. Germline V gives CDR1 LNHNV, CDR2 YYDKDF (reference sequence). This CDR3 comprises 14 residues. DNA of the CDR3: TGTGCCACCAGCAGTGGACTAGCGGAAGAGACCCAGTACTTC. Its protein is CATSSGLAEETQYF.

The rearrangement joins TRBV12-3 or TRBV12-4 to TRBJ2-7; D remains unclear. Trimming left V 6 bases short and J 3 bases short, with 12 bases between. This CDR3 contains 13 residues. The CDR3 reads CASRPSALYEQYF. The CDR3 region has the DNA TGTGCCAGCAGACCATCGGCACTCTACGAGCAGTACTTC.

The CDR3 DNA sequence: TGTGCCAGCAGCACAGGGGGGACAGCCAGTTTGTCACCCCTCCACTTT. It translates to CASSTGGTASLSPLHF. The chain has TRBV5-4 and TRBJ1-6, with 8 bases fitting TRBD1. The CDR3 length is 16 residues. The germline V gene encodes CDR1 SGHNT and CDR2 YYREEE (reference sequence). V lost 4 bases, J lost 10 bases, and 13 bases stayed unmatched.

The V and J genes are TRBV9 and TRBJ2-1; TRBD2 aligns across 8 bases. V lost 2 bases, J lost 8 bases, and 9 bases stayed unmatched. CDR3 length: 15 residues. Germline V gene sequence: CDR1 SGDLS, CDR2 YYNGEE. The CDR3 bases are TGTGCCAGCAGCGTCTCCGGGAGGGCCCGCGATGAGCAGTTCTTC. Encoded protein: CASSVSGRARDEQFF.

The V call is TRBV9, the J call TRBJ2-7; 7 nucleotides agree with TRBD1. V shed 6 bases, J shed 5 bases, and the junction held 8 bases outside the gene matches. CDR3 length: 13 residues. The germline V gene encodes CDR1 SGDLS and CDR2 YYNGEE. The CDR3 is CASTRTGVDEQYF. The CDR3 bases are TGTGCCAGCACCCGAACAGGGGTCGACGAGCAGTACTTC.

V usage is TRBV6-1 and J usage is TRBJ2-5; D ambiguous. Germline V CDR1 and CDR2: MNHNS, SASEGT. V lost 6 bases and J 3 bases, leaving 8 bases between the germline ends. This CDR3 comprises 12 residues. CDR3: CASRGREETQYF. DNA for the CDR3: TGTGCCAGCAGAGGAAGAGAAGAGACCCAGTACTTC.

This clonotype was counted a few times. The gene calls are TRBV20-1 and TRBJ2-3; 9 bases line up with TRBD2. The V gene's germline CDR1 is DFQATT and CDR2 SNEGSKA (reference sequence). V lost 6 bases, J lost 0 bases, and 4 bases stayed unmatched. The length of the CDR3 is 14 residues. This CDR3 is CSAPTSGSTDTQYF. CDR3 DNA: TGCAGTGCCCCCACTAGCGGGAGCACAGATACGCAGTATTTT.